These 29 T cell receptor beta chains came from one sample sequenced in a study of PD-L1 blockade in urothelial cancer. The time point here: peripheral blood 6 weeks after treatment start. Some clones are missing from TCRdb's copy, which holds only in-frame ones; the method was immunoSEQ multiplex PCR. The table shows tens of thousands of clones, with about 93% occurring only once. Material: PBMCs, obtained around atezolizumab (anti-PD-L1) treatment. The receptors stem from a woman in her sixties with urothelial cancer.

The chain is built from TRBV7-9 and TRBJ1-1; a weak D match, TRBD1 (5 bases). Germline V CDR1 and CDR2: SEHNR, FQNEAQ (reference sequence). This CDR3 has 15 residues. The V end was cut by 5 bases, the J end by 0 bases, with 13 bases between. The CDR3 here is CASSRNGQVNTEAFF. CDR3 DNA sequence: TGTGCCAGCAGCCGGAACGGACAAGTGAACACTGAAGCTTTCTTT. Complete variable domain (other parts from reference TRBV7-9 and TRBJ1-1): DTGVSQNPRHKITKRGQNVTFRCDPISEHNRLYWYRQTLGQGPEFLTYFQNEAQLEKSRLLSDRFSAERPKGSFSTLEIQRTEQGDSAMYLCASSRNGQVNTEAFFGQGTRLTVV.

The chain employs TRBV7-6 and TRBJ1-1; 7 bases are shared with TRBD1. From germline, CDR1 is SGHVS and CDR2 FNYEAQ. The trim removed 1 base at V and 8 bases at J, leaving 1 base unmatched. The CDR3 spans 12 residues. For the CDR3, the DNA is TGTGCCAGCAGCTTAGTAGGGGGCGAAGCTTTCTTT. As protein: CASSLVGGEAFF.

The chain joins TRBV11-2 to TRBJ2-3, with D possibly matching TRBD2 (6 bases). The germline V and J ends were trimmed by 5 bases and 2 bases, with 14 bases remaining between them. CDR3 length equals 15 residues. Germline CDR1 reads SGHAT; CDR2 reads FQNNGV. The CDR3 spells CASSPTGTATDTQYF. For the CDR3, the DNA is TGTGCCAGCAGCCCTACCGGGACTGCCACAGATACGCAGTATTTT.

This CDR3 is CSVYSYRGRVWGAFF. CDR3 coding DNA: TGCAGCGTTTATTCGTACAGGGGGCGCGTATGGGGAGCTTTCTTT. V usage is TRBV29-1 and J usage is TRBJ1-1, with TRBD1 identical over 9 bases. Germline V CDR1 and CDR2: SQVTM, ANQGSEA. CDR3 length: 15 amino acids. With 5 bases clipped from V and 10 bases from J, the junction kept 17 bases outside the gene matches.

The chain recombines TRBV6-5 with TRBJ2-7; the match to TRBD1 covers 8 bases. Germline CDR1 and CDR2: MNHEY and SVGAGI. The CDR3 consists of 16 residues. The ends lost 2 bases at V and 4 bases at J; junction bases unmatched: 10. The CDR3 DNA is TGTGCCAGCAGTTACACGGTGGGTCAGGGGGCGTACGAGCAGTACTTC. It specifies CASSYTVGQGAYEQYF.

This chain uses TRBV4-1 with TRBJ2-7; perhaps TRBD2 as D (7 bases). Trimming pared 0 bases from V and 0 bases from J, leaving 15 bases between. The CDR3 length is 17 residues. Germline V gene data show CDR1 as MGHRA and CDR2 as YSYEKL. The CDR3 loop is CASSQEGGPPISYEQYF. The CDR3 DNA follows: TGCGCCAGCAGCCAAGAGGGGGGGCCTCCTATCTCCTACGAGCAGTACTTC.

This chain connects TRBV20-1 to TRBJ2-1; 8 bases match TRBD1. Per the germline V gene, CDR1 is DFQATT and CDR2 is SNEGSKA (reference sequence). There are 11 residues in the CDR3. J was trimmed by 12 bases and V by 6 bases; bases with no gene match: 7. CDR3 coding DNA: TGCAGTGCGACGGACAGGGCCATGCAGTTCTTC. Encoded protein: CSATDRAMQFF.

The rearrangement links TRBV6-5 to TRBJ1-1; D is unresolved. The germline V gene encodes CDR1 MNHEY and CDR2 SVGAGI. The CDR3 is 14 amino acids. V lost 7 bases, J lost 5 bases, and 17 bases lay in between. CDR3 in DNA: TGTGCCAGCATACGCACCCTACCGGGGACTGAAGCTTTCTTT. As protein: CASIRTLPGTEAFF.

The chain uses TRBV6-5 and TRBJ2-1, with D tentatively TRBD2 (5 bases). V was pared by 6 bases and J by 2 bases, with 8 bases between. This CDR3 has 13 amino acids. CDR1 is MNHEY, CDR2 SVGAGI, per germline. The CDR3 spells CASSSGAYNEQFF. CDR3 sequence (DNA): TGTGCCAGCAGCTCCGGGGCCTACAATGAGCAGTTCTTC.

As DNA, the CDR3 is TGTGCCAGCAGATCTGGCAGGGGGGCAGACGAGCAGTACTTC. Protein sequence: CASRSGRGADEQYF. The chain links TRBV5-4 to TRBJ2-7; a weak D match, TRBD1 (7 bases). Between the trimmed V and J ends, which lost 5 bases and 5 bases, there was a span of 17 bases. The CDR3 runs to 14 residues. The germline CDR1 and CDR2 sequences are SGHNT and YYREEE (reference sequence).

The CDR3 nucleotides are TGTGCCAGTAGCACCGACAGGGGCCAAGAGACCCAGTACTTC. Residues: CASSTDRGQETQYF. This sequence joins TRBV19 and TRBJ2-5, with 8 nucleotides matching TRBD1. This CDR3 has 14 amino acids. Germline CDR1 and CDR2: LNHDA and SQIVND (reference sequence). J was trimmed by 1 base and V by 6 bases; bases with no gene match: 4. The full variable domain, rest sourced from reference TRBV19 and TRBJ2-5, is DGGITQSPKYLFRKEGQNVTLSCEQNLNHDAMYWYRQDPGQGLRLIYYSQIVNDFQKGDIAEGYSVSREKKESFPLTVTSAQKNPTAFYLCASSTDRGQETQYFGPGTRLLVL.

This rearrangement joins TRBV27 to TRBJ1-1, with D perhaps matching TRBD1 (6 bases). The germline V gene encodes CDR1 MNHEY and CDR2 SMNVEV (reference sequence). The CDR3 consists of 20 residues. Trimming took 5 bases from V and 4 from J, leaving 32 bases between them. CDR3 amino acids: CASSGDLGWKGGLVFTEAFF. As DNA, the CDR3 is TGTGCCAGCAGTGGCGACCTGGGGTGGAAGGGGGGGTTGGTGTTCACTGAAGCTTTCTTT.

The chain combines TRBV7-2 with TRBJ2-7, with 9 nucleotides matching TRBD2. CDR1 is SGHTA and CDR2 is FQGNSA in the germline V gene. With 5 bases clipped from V and 0 bases from J, the junction kept 8 bases outside the gene matches. The CDR3 sequence is 16 residues long. The CDR3 protein is CASSQTSGVSSYEQYF. In nucleotides, the CDR3 is TGTGCCAGCAGCCAGACTAGCGGCGTTAGCTCCTACGAGCAGTACTTC.

The chain employs TRBV10-3 and TRBJ1-1, with TRBD1 matching over 10 bases. This CDR3 spans 16 amino acids. CDR1 ENHRY and CDR2 SYGVKD come from the germline V gene. V was clipped by 4 bases and J by 4 bases; unmatched bases: 9. The CDR3 is CAISARTGGIGTEAFF. CDR3 sequence (DNA): TGTGCCATCAGTGCGAGGACAGGGGGTATTGGCACTGAAGCTTTCTTT.

The V and J genes are TRBV18 and TRBJ2-2; D perhaps matches TRBD1 (6 bases). Germline lookup yields CDR1 KGHSH and CDR2 LQKENI. V lost 6 bases and J lost 7, with 12 bases in between. The CDR3 length is 13 residues. The CDR3 bases are TGTGCCAGCTCTCTACAGGGCAGCGGGGAGCTGTTTTTT. Encoded protein: CASSLQGSGELFF.

CDR3 sequence (DNA): TGCGCCAGCAGCCAGGACCGCGGGTGGGAGACCCAGTACTTC. Protein: CASSQDRGWETQYF. The V gene is TRBV4-3, the J gene TRBJ2-5, with D possibly TRBD2 on 5 matching bases. The germline V gene encodes CDR1 LGHNA and CDR2 YSLEER. The V end lost 3 bases, the J end lost 5 bases, and 13 bases lay between the germline ends. This CDR3 comprises 14 residues.

This rearrangement joins TRBV5-6 to TRBJ2-4; D is perhaps TRBD2 (6 bases). The CDR3 totals 14 residues. The germline V and J ends were trimmed by 0 bases and 7 bases, with 11 bases remaining between them. The germline V gene encodes CDR1 SGHDT and CDR2 YYEEEE. The CDR3 DNA sequence: TGTGCCAGCAGCTTGGGCGGGACGCCGAACATTCAGTACTTC. It is translated as CASSLGGTPNIQYF.

The V and J genes are TRBV19 and TRBJ2-3, with 7 bases lining up with TRBD2. V lost 0 bases to trimming and J lost 2 bases; unmatched junction nucleotides: 8. The length of the CDR3 is 17 residues. From germline, CDR1 is LNHDA and CDR2 SQIVND (reference sequence). CDR3 nucleotide sequence: TGTGCCAGTAGTATAGATTGGAGACTAGCCCCCACAGATACGCAGTATTTT. Encoded protein: CASSIDWRLAPTDTQYF.

The rearrangement uses TRBV2 and TRBJ2-7; possible D gene TRBD1, 5 bases. CDR3 length equals 15 residues. Germline V gene sequence: CDR1 SNHLY, CDR2 FYNNEI. V shed 6 bases and J shed 0 bases, with 15 bases lying between them. CDR3 residues: CASSHRQSFSYEQYF. CDR3 sequence (DNA): TGTGCCAGCAGCCATAGACAGTCTTTCTCCTACGAGCAGTACTTC.

The rearrangement links TRBV4-2 to TRBJ2-2, with 14 bases identical to TRBD2. The V and J ends lost 3 bases and 8 bases, in that order; junction bases with no gene match: 8. Germline assignment: CDR1 LGHNA and CDR2 YNFKEQ. The CDR3 contains 17 residues. The DNA of the CDR3 is TGTGCCAGCAGCCAGACTAGCGGGGGGGCTCTAGGGGGGGAGCTGTTTTTT. Its protein is CASSQTSGGALGGELFF.

The J gene is TRBJ2-5, the V gene TRBV7-7, with 7 bases fitting TRBD1. Germline trimming cut 5 bases from V and 7 bases from J; bases unmatched to any gene: 10. The CDR3 has 14 residues. The V gene's germline CDR1 is SSHAT and CDR2 FNYEAQ (reference sequence). DNA of the CDR3: TGTGCCAGCAGCCCGGGACAGCCCTGGGGGACCCAGTACTTC. Translation gives CASSPGQPWGTQYF.

The chain carries TRBV5-6 and TRBJ1-5, with 11 bases identical to TRBD1. Losses at the gene ends were 0 bases for V and 7 bases for J; bases not matched to a gene: 0. Germline-derived CDR1 and CDR2 are SGHDT and YYEEEE. This CDR3 is 14 amino acids long. The CDR3 region has the DNA TGTGCCAGCAGCTTGGGGACAGGGGGCCAGCCCCAGCATTTT. Its translation: CASSLGTGGQPQHF.

The rearrangement uses TRBV19 and TRBJ2-2, with D unclear. Germline CDR1 and CDR2: LNHDA and SQIVND (reference sequence). V shed 7 bases and J shed 0 bases, with 6 bases lying between them. The CDR3 loop spans 13 amino acids. Here the CDR3 reads CASITANTGELFF. The CDR3 DNA reads as TGTGCCAGTATTACAGCGAACACCGGGGAGCTGTTTTTT.

This clone was counted a single time. The chain recombines TRBV28 with TRBJ1-5; D perhaps matches TRBD1 (6 bases). This CDR3 comprises 13 residues. The germline V gene has CDR1 MDHEN and CDR2 SYDVKM. With 7 bases removed from V and 3 bases from J, the gap between germline ends came to 10 bases. The CDR3 is CASIGGINQPQHF. The CDR3, as DNA: TGTGCCAGCATAGGGGGAATCAATCAGCCCCAGCATTTT.

V and J are TRBV6-1 and TRBJ1-2; tentative D call: TRBD1 (6 bases). Germline CDR1 reads MNHNS; CDR2 reads SASEGT. This CDR3 has 14 residues. V shed 8 bases and J shed 0 bases, with 13 bases lying between them. CDR3 residues: CASRLTGTNYGYTF. CDR3 in DNA: TGTGCCAGCCGCCTTACAGGGACTAACTATGGCTACACCTTC.

This chain uses TRBV7-8 with TRBJ1-1, with TRBD1 matching over 9 bases. Germline-derived CDR1 and CDR2 are SGHVS and FQNEAQ. V gave up 1 base and J gave up 8 bases; unmatched junction bases: 8. The CDR3 runs to 15 residues. Written as DNA, the CDR3 is TGTGCCAGCAGCTTAGATGGACAGGGGTGGATCGAAGCTTTCTTT. It yields the protein CASSLDGQGWIEAFF.

The chain carries TRBV18 and TRBJ2-5; TRBD1 is a possible D gene (6 bases). The CDR3 is made up of 16 amino acids. The germline gives CDR1 KGHSH, CDR2 LQKENI. Trimming removed 6 bases from V and 4 bases from J, with 21 bases in between. CDR3 residues: CASSRNAPGHSETQYF. The DNA of the CDR3 is TGTGCCAGCTCCCGAAACGCTCCGGGACATTCAGAGACCCAGTACTTC.

The chain couples TRBV6-5 to TRBJ2-1; D uncertain. The germline gives CDR1 MNHEY, CDR2 SVGAGI. V lost 6 bases to trimming and J lost 3 bases, with 12 bases between them. The CDR3 spans 14 residues. Written as DNA, the CDR3 is TGTGCCAGCAGCCTCTCGCGGAGCTACAATGAGCAGTTCTTC. This sequence encodes CASSLSRSYNEQFF.

The J gene is TRBJ1-2, the V gene TRBV19; TRBD1 matches 7 bases. Germline V gene lookup returns CDR1 LNHDA and CDR2 SQIVND (reference sequence). CDR3 length: 15 residues. V gave up 3 bases and J gave up 5 bases; unmatched junction bases: 9. The CDR3 sequence is CASSIHTGATYGYTF. In DNA form, the CDR3 reads TGTGCCAGTAGTATTCACACAGGGGCGACTTATGGCTACACCTTC. Full variable domain (missing parts from reference TRBV19 and TRBJ1-2): DGGITQSPKYLFRKEGQNVTLSCEQNLNHDAMYWYRQDPGQGLRLIYYSQIVNDFQKGDIAEGYSVSREKKESFPLTVTSAQKNPTAFYLCASSIHTGATYGYTFGSGTRLTVV.